Below, one T cell receptor beta chain is given with its context. Antigen: not known. The trim removed 6 bases at V and 4 bases at J, leaving 3 bases unmatched. Germline V gene sequence: CDR1 DFQATT, CDR2 SNEGSKA (reference sequence). The CDR3 contains 12 residues. This sample is drawn from a study of T-cell reconstitution after alpha-beta-depleted transplantation in children. Preparation of the TCRbeta library was carried out with unique molecular identifiers. Using its own MiXCR run on the PCR reads, TCRdb lists one record per CDR3 protein. The data show hundreds of thousands of distinct CDR3 sequences, under 20% seen once. Study-wide points: When one year had passed after transplant, most T-cell counts and diversity came from newly produced T cells. Alpha-beta T cells about two months after transplant reportedly derived from several hundred expanded graft clones.

The chain is built from TRBV20-1 and TRBJ2-1; 7 bases line up with TRBD2. The sequence was collected from a boy younger than two who had a stem cell transplant for Wiskott-Aldrich syndrome, so the T cells may come from the graft donor. This sample comprised PBMCs, mostly from graft donor cells, obtained 360 days after TCRalphabeta/CD19-depleted stem cell transplant. The CDR3 sequence: CSAGGGYNEQFF. CDR3 nucleotides: TGCAGTGCAGGCGGGGGATACAATGAGCAGTTCTTC.